This TCR beta chain is from a study of T cell responses to AZD1222 COVID-19 vaccine. Study-wide points: Recipients of two AZD1222 doses showed rising Spike-specific TCR breadth and depth. As reported, nearly half of all spike-specific TCRs target variant regions that are unmutated. Repertoires were collected only later (after the peak T cell response had occurred).

On this clone: Its antigen is as yet unknown.

The CDR3 length is 16 residues. Between the trimmed V and J ends, which lost 5 bases and 5 bases, there was a span of 19 bases. Germline CDR1 reads SGHKS; CDR2 reads YYEKEE (reference sequence). Profiled with immunoSEQ multiplex PCR; TCRdb holds only in-frame clones, not every one. Found here are about 150,000 clones, 90% of them singletons; the top ten hold approximately 1.8%. This clonotype was sampled from an adult in good health. The sample consisted of peripheral blood, taken on day 0 of AZD1222 vaccination. The chain uses TRBV5-5 and TRBJ1-4; no definite D call. This chain's CDR3 is CASSFSPGAANEKLFF. The CDR3, as DNA: TGTGCCAGCAGTTTTTCTCCGGGAGCCGCAAATGAAAAACTGTTTTTT.